This TCR beta chain was profiled in a study of blood T cell repertoires in COVID-19 (TCRdb year 2020). Notes on the research overall: Samples covering the acute and convalescent phases of COVID-19 were provided by collaborators in the United States, Italy and Spain. The prospective study material was composed of cDNA or gDNA derived from T cells, B-cell-depleted T cells, or PBMCs. The dataset comprised deeply sampled blood TCRbeta repertoires from subjects exposed to, actively infected with, or recovered from COVID-19. The repertoires were released in a freely available public database intended as a resource for research on the immune response to SARS-CoV-2. Samples were obtained from the ongoing ImmuneRACE study (first 160 participants) and from some 1,300 subjects provided by 6 global collaborators. Nearly every sample came with metadata listing a de-identified subject ID, COVID-19 status, age in years and sex. HLA class I and class II types, where available, came from metadata supplied by the sample provider rather than from assay-based typing.

Turning to this clone: Its binding antigen is unknown. Within one base of it there is no much larger clone, and no base qualities were kept.

Whole blood was collected in K2EDTA tubes by collaborating institutions according to the institutions' own protocols. For TCRbeta analysis, collaborators shipped samples in one of three forms: frozen whole blood, isolated PBMCs, or DNA extracted from either of those sample types. Trimming removed 3 bases from V and 5 bases from J, leaving 6 bases between the germline ends. The CDR3 starts with the cysteine, ends with the phenylalanine, and has 12 residues. Only the CDR3 DNA stays, 36 bases, in frame from base 1. CDR1 and CDR2, per the germline V gene, are MDHEN and SYDVKM. TCRbeta CDR3 regions were amplified from genomic DNA by means of the immunoSEQ Assay, a bias-controlled multiplex PCR. The authors' pipeline ran thus. The number of nucleated cells in each sample was estimated by amplification of reference gene primers within the assay. To quantify the absolute abundance of each unique TCRbeta CDR3 rearrangement, sequence reads were collapsed and filtered. Productive Simpson clonality was computed per sample as the square root of Simpson's diversity index over productive rearrangements. The immuneACCESS repertoire file appears here via TCRdb, limited to in-frame rearrangements. These files lack a portion of the clones; in checked studies, under half of the deficit traces to unresolved V genes, and the cause of the others is not known. V, J and clone size were drawn from that table, and D and trimming were deduced from the DNA. This sample gives some 250,000 clones in total; around 80% of them show up just once. The ten most abundant clones make up roughly 8.8% of the sample.

General findings and caveats noted by the study authors: Clinical and demographic metadata were provided uncurated, with the amount varying by source and participant.

Recombination joined TRBV28 with TRBJ2-3, with no D gene named confidently. This clonotype was obtained from a man aged 35 to 55 with active or convalescent COVID-19. Sequences were obtained from peripheral blood. The nucleotide sequence reads TGTGCCAGCAGTTTGTCACTAGATACGCAGTATTTT. It specifies CASSLSLDTQYF. Supplemented by the reference TRBV28 and TRBJ2-3 proteins around the CDR3, the complete variable domain is DVKVTQSSRYLVKRTGEKVFLECVQDMDHENMFWYRQDPGLGLRLIYFSYDVKMKEKGDIPEGYSVSREKKERFSLILESASTNQTSMYLCASSLSLDTQYFGPGTRLTVL.